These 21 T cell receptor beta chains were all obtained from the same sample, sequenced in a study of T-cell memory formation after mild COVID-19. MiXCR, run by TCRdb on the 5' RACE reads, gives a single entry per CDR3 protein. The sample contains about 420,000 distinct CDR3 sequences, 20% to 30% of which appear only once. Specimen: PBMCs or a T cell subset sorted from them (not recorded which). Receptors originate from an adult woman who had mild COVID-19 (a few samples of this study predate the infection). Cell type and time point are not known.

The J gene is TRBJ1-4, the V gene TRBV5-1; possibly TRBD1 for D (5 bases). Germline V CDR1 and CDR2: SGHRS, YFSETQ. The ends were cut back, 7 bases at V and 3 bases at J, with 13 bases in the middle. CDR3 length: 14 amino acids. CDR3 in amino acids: CASGQGLANEKLFF. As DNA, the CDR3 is TGCGCCAGCGGGCAGGGTTTGGCTAATGAAAAACTGTTTTTT.

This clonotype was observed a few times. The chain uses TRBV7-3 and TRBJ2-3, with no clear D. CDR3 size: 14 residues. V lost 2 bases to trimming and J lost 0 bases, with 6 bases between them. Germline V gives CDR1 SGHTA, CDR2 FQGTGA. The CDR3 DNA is TGTGCCAGCAGCTTATTCCCTAGCACAGATACGCAGTATTTT. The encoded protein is CASSLFPSTDTQYF.

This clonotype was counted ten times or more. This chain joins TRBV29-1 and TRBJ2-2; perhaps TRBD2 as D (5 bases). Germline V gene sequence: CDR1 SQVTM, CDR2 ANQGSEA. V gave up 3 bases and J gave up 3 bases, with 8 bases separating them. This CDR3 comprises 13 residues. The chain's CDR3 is CSVDRGDTGELFF. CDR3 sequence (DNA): TGCAGCGTTGATCGGGGAGACACCGGGGAGCTGTTTTTT.

The CDR3 is CASSQDRGTGIPYEQYF. The DNA for the CDR3 is TGTGCCAGCAGCCAAGATCGGGGGACAGGCATTCCCTACGAGCAGTACTTC. V is TRBV14 and J is TRBJ2-7; TRBD1 agrees at 8 bases. The CDR3 extends over 17 amino acids. V gave up 0 bases and J gave up 2 bases; unmatched junction bases: 9. Looked up from germline, CDR1 is SGHDN and CDR2 is FVKESK. Supplemented by reference TRBV14 and TRBJ2-7, the full variable domain reads EAGVTQFPSHSVIEKGQTVTLRCDPISGHDNLYWYRRVMGKEIKFLLHFVKESKQDESGMPNNRFLAERTGGTYSTLKVQPAELEDSGVYFCASSQDRGTGIPYEQYFGPGTRLTVT.

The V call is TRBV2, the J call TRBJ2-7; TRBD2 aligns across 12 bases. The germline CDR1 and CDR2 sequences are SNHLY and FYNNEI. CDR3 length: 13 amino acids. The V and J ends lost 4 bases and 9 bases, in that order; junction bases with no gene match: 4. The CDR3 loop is CASSVLAGGGQYF. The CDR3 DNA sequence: TGTGCCAGCAGTGTGCTAGCGGGAGGGGGGCAGTACTTC.

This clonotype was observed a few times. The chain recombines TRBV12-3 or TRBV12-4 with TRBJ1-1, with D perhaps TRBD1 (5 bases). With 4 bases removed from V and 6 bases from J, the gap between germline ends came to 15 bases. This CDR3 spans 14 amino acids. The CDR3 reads CASSYLGVTAEAFF. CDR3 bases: TGTGCCAGCAGTTACCTGGGGGTTACTGCTGAAGCTTTCTTT.

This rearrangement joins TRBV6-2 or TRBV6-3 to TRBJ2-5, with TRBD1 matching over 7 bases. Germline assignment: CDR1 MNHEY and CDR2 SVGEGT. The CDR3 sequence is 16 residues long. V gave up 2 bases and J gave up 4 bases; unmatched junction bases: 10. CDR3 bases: TGTGCCAGCAGTTACCGACTCGACAGGGTTTCAGAGACCCAGTACTTC. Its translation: CASSYRLDRVSETQYF.

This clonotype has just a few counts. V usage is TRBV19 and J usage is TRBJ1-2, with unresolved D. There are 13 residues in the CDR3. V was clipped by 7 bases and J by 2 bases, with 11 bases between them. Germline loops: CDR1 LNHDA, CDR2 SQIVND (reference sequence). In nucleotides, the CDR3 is TGTGCCAGTACGGGTCAGCTCAACTATGGCTACACCTTC. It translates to CASTGQLNYGYTF.

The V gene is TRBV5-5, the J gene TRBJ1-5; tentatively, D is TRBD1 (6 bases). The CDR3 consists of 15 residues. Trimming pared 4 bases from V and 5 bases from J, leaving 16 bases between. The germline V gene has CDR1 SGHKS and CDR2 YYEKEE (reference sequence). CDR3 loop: CASSADPAGDQPQHF. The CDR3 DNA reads TGTGCCAGCAGCGCAGACCCGGCAGGGGATCAGCCCCAGCATTTT.

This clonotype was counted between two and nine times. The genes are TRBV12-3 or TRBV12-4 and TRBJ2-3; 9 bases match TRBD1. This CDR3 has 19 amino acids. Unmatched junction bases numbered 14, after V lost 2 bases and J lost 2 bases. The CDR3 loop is CASSLFFARDRASTDTQYF. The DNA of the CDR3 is TGTGCCAGCAGTTTATTTTTCGCCCGGGACAGGGCTTCCACAGATACGCAGTATTTT.

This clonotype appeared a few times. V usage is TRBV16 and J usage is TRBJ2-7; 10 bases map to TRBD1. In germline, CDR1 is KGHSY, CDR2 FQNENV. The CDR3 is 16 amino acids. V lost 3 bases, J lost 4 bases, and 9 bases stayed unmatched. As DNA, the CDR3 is TGTGCCAGCAGCCACCCCGGGACAGGGGCGTTGTACGAGCAGTACTTC. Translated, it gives CASSHPGTGALYEQYF. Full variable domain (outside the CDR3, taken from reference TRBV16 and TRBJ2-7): GEEVAQTPKHLVRGEGQKAKLYCAPIKGHSYVFWYQQVLKNEFKFLISFQNENVFDETGMPKERFSAKCLPNSPCSLEIQATKLEDSAVYFCASSHPGTGALYEQYFGPGTRLTVT.

CDR3 sequence reads: CASFYGYTF. In DNA, the CDR3 is TGCGCCAGCTTCTATGGCTACACCTTC. The gene calls are TRBV23-1 and TRBJ1-2; D is uncertain. TRBV23-1 belongs to the ORF category, with a function that is uncertain. This CDR3 is 9 amino acids long. V gave up 8 bases and J gave up 4 bases, with 2 bases separating them.

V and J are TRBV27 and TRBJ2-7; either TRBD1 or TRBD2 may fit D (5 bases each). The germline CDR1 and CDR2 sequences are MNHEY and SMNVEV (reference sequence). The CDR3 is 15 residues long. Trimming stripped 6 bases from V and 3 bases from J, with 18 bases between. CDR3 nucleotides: TGTGCCAGCAGACGGTCATCGGGACCTTACTACGAGCAGTACTTC. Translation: CASRRSSGPYYEQYF.

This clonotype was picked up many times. CDR3 sequence reads: CASSFDSYEQYF. CDR3 nucleotide sequence: TGCGCCAGCAGCTTCGACAGCTACGAGCAGTACTTC. The chain carries TRBV5-1 and TRBJ2-7; possible D gene TRBD1, 5 bases. Germline V gives CDR1 SGHRS, CDR2 YFSETQ. CDR3 length: 12 amino acids. V lost 2 bases and J 3 bases, leaving 6 bases between the germline ends.

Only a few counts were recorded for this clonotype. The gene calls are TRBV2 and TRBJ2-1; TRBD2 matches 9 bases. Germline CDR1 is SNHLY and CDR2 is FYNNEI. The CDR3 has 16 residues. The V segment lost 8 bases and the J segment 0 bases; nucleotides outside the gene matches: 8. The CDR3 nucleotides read TGTGCCAGCGGAATCGCGGGAGGGGCCTCCTACAATGAGCAGTTCTTC. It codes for CASGIAGGASYNEQFF.

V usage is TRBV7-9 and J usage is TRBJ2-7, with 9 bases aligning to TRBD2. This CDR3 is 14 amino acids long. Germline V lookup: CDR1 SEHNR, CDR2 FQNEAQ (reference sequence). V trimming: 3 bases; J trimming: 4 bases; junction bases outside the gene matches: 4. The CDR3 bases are TGTGCCAGCAGCTTTGCGGGAGGGGGATACGAGCAGTACTTC. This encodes CASSFAGGGYEQYF.

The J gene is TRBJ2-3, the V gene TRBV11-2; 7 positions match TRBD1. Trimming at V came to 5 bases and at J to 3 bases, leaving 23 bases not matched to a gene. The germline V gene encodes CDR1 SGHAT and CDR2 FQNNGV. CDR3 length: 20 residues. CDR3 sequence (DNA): TGTGCCAGCAGCCCCTATAACCCCGACAGGGTGGAGCTTGAGACAGATACGCAGTATTTT. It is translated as CASSPYNPDRVELETDTQYF.

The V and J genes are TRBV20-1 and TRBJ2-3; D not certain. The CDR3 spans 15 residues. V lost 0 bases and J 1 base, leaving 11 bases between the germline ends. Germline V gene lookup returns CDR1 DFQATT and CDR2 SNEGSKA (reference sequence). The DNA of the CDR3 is TGCAGTGCTAGAGATCCCTCCGAACGCACAGATACGCAGTATTTT. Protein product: CSARDPSERTDTQYF.

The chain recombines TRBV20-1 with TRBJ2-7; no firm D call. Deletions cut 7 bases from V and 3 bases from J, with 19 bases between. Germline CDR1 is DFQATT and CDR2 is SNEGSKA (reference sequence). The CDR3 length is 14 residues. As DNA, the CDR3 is TGCAGTGATAACCCTAAGATAGTCGGCTACGAGCAGTACTTC. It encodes CSDNPKIVGYEQYF.

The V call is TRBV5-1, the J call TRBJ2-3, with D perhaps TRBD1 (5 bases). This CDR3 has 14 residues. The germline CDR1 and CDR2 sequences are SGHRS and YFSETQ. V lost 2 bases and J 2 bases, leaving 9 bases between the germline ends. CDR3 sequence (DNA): TGCGCCAGCAGCTTTAGACAGATCACAGATACGCAGTATTTT. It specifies CASSFRQITDTQYF.

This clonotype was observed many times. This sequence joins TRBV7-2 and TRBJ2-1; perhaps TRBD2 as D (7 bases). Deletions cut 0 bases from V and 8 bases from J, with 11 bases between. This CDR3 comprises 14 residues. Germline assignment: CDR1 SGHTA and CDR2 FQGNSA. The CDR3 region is CASSLAGGLDEQFF. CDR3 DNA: TGTGCCAGCAGCTTAGCGGGGGGGCTCGATGAGCAGTTCTTC.